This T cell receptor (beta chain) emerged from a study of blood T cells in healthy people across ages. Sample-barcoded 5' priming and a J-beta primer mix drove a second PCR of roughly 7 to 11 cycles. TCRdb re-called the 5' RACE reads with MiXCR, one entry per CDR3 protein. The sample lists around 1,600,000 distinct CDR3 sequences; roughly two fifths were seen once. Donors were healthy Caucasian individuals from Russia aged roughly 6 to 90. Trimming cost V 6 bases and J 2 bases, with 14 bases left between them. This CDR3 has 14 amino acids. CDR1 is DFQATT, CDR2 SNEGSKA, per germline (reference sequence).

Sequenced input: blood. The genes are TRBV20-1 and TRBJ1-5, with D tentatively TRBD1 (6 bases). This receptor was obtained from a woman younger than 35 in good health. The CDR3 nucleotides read TGCAGTGCACTGACAGGATTTGGCAATCAGCCCCAGCATTTT. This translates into CSALTGFGNQPQHF.